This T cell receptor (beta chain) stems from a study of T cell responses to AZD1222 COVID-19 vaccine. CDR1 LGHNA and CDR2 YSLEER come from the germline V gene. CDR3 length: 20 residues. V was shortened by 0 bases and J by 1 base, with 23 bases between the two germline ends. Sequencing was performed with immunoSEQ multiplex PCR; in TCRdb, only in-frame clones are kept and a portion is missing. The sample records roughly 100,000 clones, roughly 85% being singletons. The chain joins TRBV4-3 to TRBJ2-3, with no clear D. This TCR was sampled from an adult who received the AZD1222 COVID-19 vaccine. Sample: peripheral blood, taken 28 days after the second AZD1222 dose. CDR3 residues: CASSQDYRRGSTPGTDTQYF. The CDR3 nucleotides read TGCGCCAGCAGCCAAGATTATCGAAGAGGATCAACCCCTGGCACAGATACGCAGTATTTT.